Included here is one T cell receptor beta chain sequence, with context. The data belong to a study of blood T cell repertoires in COVID-19. About the study: Some COVID-19 samples were acute and others convalescent; all came from the United States, Italy and Spain. T cells, B-cell-depleted T cells, or PBMCs provided the cDNA or gDNA that served as material.

In the source study's methods: Estimated nucleated cell counts came from reference gene primer amplification. The table came from immunoSEQ multiplex PCR; TCRdb's copy has only in-frame clones and leaves some out. V, J and clone size reflect that table, while D and trimming were determined from the DNA. This sample has roughly 69,000 clones, with 86% found just once. Germline CDR1 reads SGHAT; CDR2 reads FQDESV (reference sequence). V lost 0 bases and J lost 6, with 12 bases in between. CDR3 length: 15 amino acids. The chain couples TRBV11-1 to TRBJ2-1; D not resolved. This receptor was identified in a man aged 50 or older with active COVID-19. Sequenced material: peripheral blood. The CDR3 DNA reads TGTGCCAGCAGCTTAGCATATGTCCTCAGCAATGAGCAGTTCTTC. The encoded protein is CASSLAYVLSNEQFF.